This paragraph reports one T cell receptor beta chain. This receptor's antigen is unknown. No quality values exist for individual bases; no much larger clone is one base distant. The time point label on this specimen signifies: baseline before oral tofacitinib. Lesional scalp punch biopsies and peripheral blood were collected from alopecia areata patients. After PBMCs were isolated by density centrifugation and stained for CD3, CD4 and CD8, a FACSAria was used to sort CD4+ and CD8+ T cells. Libraries came from the immunoSEQ multiplex PCR assay. To provide template for TCR sequencing, every sample had RNA extracted and reverse transcribed into cDNA. First-strand cDNA was synthesized using SuperScript III with a 2:1 mix of oligo-dT and random hexamers. Amplification bias was assessed with a synthetic immune receptor repertoire, and residual bias was removed computationally. Processing in the source paper ran as follows. Raw reads were preprocessed to remove errors, and CDR3 was defined according to IMGT conventions as the region from the conserved cysteine to phenylalanine. Clonality was computed as 1 minus the Shannon entropy, with the entropy normalized by log2 of the number of productive unique TCRs. Scalp TCRbeta sequences were cross-referenced with sorted blood CD4 and CD8 repertoires so that the CD4 or CD8 identity of scalp clones could be inferred. TCRdb re-hosts the immuneACCESS table, in-frame sequences only. Its copies lack some clones; in the studies checked, an unresolved V gene accounts for under half of them, and the cause for the rest is not known. For V, J and clone size, that table is used; D and trimming come from the DNA. This sample gives some 200,000 clones in total; 59% of them show up just once. Roughly 15% of the sample goes to the ten largest clones.

CDR3 length: 14 amino acids, cysteine to phenylalanine. Only the CDR3 region is kept as DNA, spanning 42 bases read in frame from base 1. V lost 3 bases and J lost 3 bases; the stretch between them is 14 bases long. Per the germline V gene, SQVTM is the CDR1 and ANQGSEA is the CDR2. The data were obtained in a study of CD8+ T cells in alopecia areata (dated by TCRdb to 2016 to 2019). Background on the whole study: Treated patients were enrolled in an open-label pilot trial of oral tofacitinib at 5 to 10 mg twice daily for moderate-to-severe alopecia areata. Patients stayed on tofacitinib for 6 to 18 months and then had 6 months of follow-up off drug so that delayed response and recurrence could be assessed. In both human patients and the C3H/HeJ mouse model, the study applied high-throughput TCRbeta sequencing to look at T cell clonal expansion in alopecia areata. On the human side, TCRbeta sequencing was run on scalp tissue and on sorted CD4+ and CD8+ peripheral blood T cells from healthy controls and from alopecia areata patients with either patchy or totalis/universalis disease. Biopsies were taken from tofacitinib-treated patients at baseline and at 4 and 24 weeks of treatment, and a later scalp biopsy was taken in several of the tofacitinib-treated patients. Scalp clonality was compared across normal scalp (n=4), patchy alopecia areata scalp (n=8), and alopecia totalis/universalis scalp (n=8). RNA came from the PAXgene miRNA kit for fixed scalp, the miRNeasy kit for PBMCs, and the RNeasy kit for mouse skin. TCRbeta CDR3 regions were amplified by immunoSEQ multiplex PCR with 35 Vbeta forward and 13 Jbeta reverse primers. Here is what the overall study found, with its caveats: Higher clonality and more expanded CD8+ clones were observed in lesional scalp than in normal scalp, particularly in alopecia totalis/universalis, a finding suggestive of antigenic drive. Scalp TCR repertoire analysis is complicated because resident alphabeta T cells in normal human skin are also sequenced, whereas mouse skin is dominated by gammadelta T cells. Shared TCR sequences between patients were less evident than in mice, which may be partly attributable to HLA diversity in the patient population.

This receptor was obtained from a human donor with alopecia areata. Recombination joined TRBV29-1 with TRBJ1-1, with the D segment identity uncertain. Sequenced material: CD4+ T cells sorted from blood, taken at week 0. The CDR3 amino acid sequence is: CSVDSGSGYTEAFF. The DNA sequence is given as TGCAGCGTTGATTCGGGCAGTGGTTACACTGAAGCTTTCTTT.